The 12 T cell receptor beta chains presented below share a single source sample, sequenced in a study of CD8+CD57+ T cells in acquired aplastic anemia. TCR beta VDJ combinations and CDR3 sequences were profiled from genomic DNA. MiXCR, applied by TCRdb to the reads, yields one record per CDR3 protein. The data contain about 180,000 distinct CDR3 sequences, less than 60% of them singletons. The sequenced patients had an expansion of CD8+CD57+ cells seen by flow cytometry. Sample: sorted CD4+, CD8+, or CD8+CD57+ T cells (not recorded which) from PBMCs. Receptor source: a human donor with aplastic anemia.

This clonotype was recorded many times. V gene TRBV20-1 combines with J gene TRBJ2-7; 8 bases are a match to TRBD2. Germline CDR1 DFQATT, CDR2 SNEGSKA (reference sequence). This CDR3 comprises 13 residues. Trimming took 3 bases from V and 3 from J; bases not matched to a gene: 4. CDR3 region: CSARHSGNYEQYF. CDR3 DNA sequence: TGCAGTGCTAGGCATAGCGGGAACTACGAGCAGTACTTC.

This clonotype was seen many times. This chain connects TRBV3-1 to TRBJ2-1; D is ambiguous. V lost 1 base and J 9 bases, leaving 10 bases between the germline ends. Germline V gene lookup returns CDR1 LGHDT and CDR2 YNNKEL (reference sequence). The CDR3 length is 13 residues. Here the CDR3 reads CASSQVLVGEQFF. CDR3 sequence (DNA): TGTGCCAGCAGCCAAGTTCTAGTCGGTGAGCAGTTCTTC.

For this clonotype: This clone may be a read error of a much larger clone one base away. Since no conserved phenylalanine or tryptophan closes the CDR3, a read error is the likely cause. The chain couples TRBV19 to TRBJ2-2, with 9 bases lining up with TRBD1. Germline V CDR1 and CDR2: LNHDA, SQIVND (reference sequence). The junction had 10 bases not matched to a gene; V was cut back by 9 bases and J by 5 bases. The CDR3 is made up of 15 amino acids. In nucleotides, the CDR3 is TGTGCCAGCAGCCCCGGACAGGGGTGGACCGGGGAGCTGTTTTCT. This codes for CASSPGQGWTGELFS.

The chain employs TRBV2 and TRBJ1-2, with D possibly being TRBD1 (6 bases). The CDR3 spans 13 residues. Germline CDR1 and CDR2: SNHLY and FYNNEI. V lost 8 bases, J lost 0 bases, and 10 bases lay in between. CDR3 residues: CASRTDSNYGYTF. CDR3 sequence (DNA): TGTGCCAGCCGGACAGACTCTAACTATGGCTACACCTTC. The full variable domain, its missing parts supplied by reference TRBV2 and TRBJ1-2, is EPEVTQTPSHQVTQMGQEVILRCVPISNHLYFYWYRQILGQKVEFLVSFYNNEISEKSEIFDDQFSVERPDGSNFTLKIRSTKLEDSAMYFCASRTDSNYGYTFGSGTRLTVV.

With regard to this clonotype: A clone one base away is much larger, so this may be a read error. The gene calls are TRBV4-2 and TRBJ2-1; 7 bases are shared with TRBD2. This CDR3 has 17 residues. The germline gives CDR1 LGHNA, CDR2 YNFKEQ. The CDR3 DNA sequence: TGTGCCGGCAGCCGAGGAACCGGGACTACATCCTACAATGAGCAGTTCTTC. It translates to CAGSRGTGTTSYNEQFF.

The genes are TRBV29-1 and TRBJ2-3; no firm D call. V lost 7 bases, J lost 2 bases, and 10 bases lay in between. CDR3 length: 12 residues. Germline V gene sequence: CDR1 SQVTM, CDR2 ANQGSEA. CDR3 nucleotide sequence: TGCAGCGACGCCATCCACACAGATACGCAGTATTTT. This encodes CSDAIHTDTQYF.

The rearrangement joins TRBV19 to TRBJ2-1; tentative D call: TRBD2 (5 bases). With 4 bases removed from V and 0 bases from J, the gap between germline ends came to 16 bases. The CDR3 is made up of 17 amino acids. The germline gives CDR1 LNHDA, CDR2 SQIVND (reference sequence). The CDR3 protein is CASSTSLSGYSYNEQFF. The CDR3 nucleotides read TGTGCCAGTAGTACCTCCCTGAGCGGATACTCCTACAATGAGCAGTTCTTC. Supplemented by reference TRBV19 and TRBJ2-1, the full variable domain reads DGGITQSPKYLFRKEGQNVTLSCEQNLNHDAMYWYRQDPGQGLRLIYYSQIVNDFQKGDIAEGYSVSREKKESFPLTVTSAQKNPTAFYLCASSTSLSGYSYNEQFFGPGTRLTVL.

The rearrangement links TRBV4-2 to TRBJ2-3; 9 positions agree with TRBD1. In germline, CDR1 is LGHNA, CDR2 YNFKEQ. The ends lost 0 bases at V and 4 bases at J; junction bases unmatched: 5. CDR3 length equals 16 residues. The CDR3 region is CASSQDSTGGSDTQYF. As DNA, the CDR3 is TGTGCCAGCAGCCAAGATTCAACAGGGGGCTCAGATACGCAGTATTTT.

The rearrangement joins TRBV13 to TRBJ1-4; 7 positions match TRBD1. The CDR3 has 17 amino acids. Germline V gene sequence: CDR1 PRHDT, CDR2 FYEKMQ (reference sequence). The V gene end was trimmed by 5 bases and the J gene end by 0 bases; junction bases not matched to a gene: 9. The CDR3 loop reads CASSGTDKTATNEKLFF. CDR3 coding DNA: TGTGCCAGCAGCGGGACAGATAAGACTGCAACTAATGAAAAACTGTTTTTT.

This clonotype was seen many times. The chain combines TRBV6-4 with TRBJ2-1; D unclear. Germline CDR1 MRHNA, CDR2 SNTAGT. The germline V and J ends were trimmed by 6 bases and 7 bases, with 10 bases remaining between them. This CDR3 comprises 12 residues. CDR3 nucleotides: TGTGCCAGCAGCCTTAGCAGTAATGAGCAGTTCTTC. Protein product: CASSLSSNEQFF.

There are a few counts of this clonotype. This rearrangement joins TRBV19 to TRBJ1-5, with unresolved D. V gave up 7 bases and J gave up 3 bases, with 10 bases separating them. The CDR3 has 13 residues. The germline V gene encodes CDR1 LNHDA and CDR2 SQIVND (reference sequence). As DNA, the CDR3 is TGTGCCAGTACCGAGGAGGTCAATCAGCCCCAGCATTTT. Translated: CASTEEVNQPQHF. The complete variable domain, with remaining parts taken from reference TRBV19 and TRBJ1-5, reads DGGITQSPKYLFRKEGQNVTLSCEQNLNHDAMYWYRQDPGQGLRLIYYSQIVNDFQKGDIAEGYSVSREKKESFPLTVTSAQKNPTAFYLCASTEEVNQPQHFGDGTRLSIL.

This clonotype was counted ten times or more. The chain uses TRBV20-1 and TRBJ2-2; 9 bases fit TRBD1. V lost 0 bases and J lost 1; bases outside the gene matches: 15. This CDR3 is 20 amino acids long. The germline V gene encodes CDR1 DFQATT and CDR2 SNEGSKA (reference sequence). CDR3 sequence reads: CSARDSKGGRDRVNTGELFF. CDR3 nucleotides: TGCAGTGCTAGAGATTCGAAGGGAGGCCGGGACAGGGTGAACACCGGGGAGCTGTTTTTT.